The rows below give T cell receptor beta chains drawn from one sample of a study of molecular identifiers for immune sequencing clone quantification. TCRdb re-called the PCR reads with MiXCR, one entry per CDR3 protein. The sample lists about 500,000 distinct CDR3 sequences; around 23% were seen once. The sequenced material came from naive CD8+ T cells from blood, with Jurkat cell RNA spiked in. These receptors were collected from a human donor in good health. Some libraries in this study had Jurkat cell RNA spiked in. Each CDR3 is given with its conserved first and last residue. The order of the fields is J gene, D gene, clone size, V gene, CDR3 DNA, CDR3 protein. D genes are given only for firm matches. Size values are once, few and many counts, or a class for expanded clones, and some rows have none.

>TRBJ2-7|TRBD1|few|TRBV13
TGTGCCAGCAGCTCGAAAGGGGACAGGGCGGCCTACGAGCAGTACTTC
CASSSKGDRAAYEQYF
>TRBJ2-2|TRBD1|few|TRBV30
TGTGCCTGCCCGGACAGGGGTAACACCGGGGAGCTGTTTTTT
CACPDRGNTGELFF
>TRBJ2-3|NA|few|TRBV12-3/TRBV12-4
TGTGCCAGCAGTTTAGTCGGATCCTTAGGCACAGATACGCAGTATTTT
CASSLVGSLGTDTQYF
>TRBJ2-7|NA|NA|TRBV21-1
TGTGCCAGCAGCAAAGTCCAGCGAGGAAGAGCCTACGAGCAGTACTTC
CASSKVQRGRAYEQYF
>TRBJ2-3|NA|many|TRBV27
TGTGCCAGCAGTTTATTTGATACGCAGTATTTT
CASSLFDTQYF
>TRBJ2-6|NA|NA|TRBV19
TGTGCCAGTAGTATATGGGGTGGCAGGGAGTCTGGGGCCAACGTCCTGACTTTC
CASSIWGGRESGANVLTF
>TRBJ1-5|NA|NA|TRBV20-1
TGCAGTGCTAGAGATCACGACGGATTCCCCAAGGGGAATCAGCCCCAGCATTTT
CSARDHDGFPKGNQPQHF
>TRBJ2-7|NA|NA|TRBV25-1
TGTGCCAGCAGTGACCTCTACGAGCAGTACTTC
CASSDLYEQYF
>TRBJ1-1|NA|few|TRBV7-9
TGTGCCAGCAGCCCCGGGTCGGGACCAGGGGCCACTGAAGCTTTCTTT
CASSPGSGPGATEAFF
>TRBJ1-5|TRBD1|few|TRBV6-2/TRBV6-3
TGTGCCGCAAGGGGTGGACAGGGTTTTTTCTATCAGCCCCAGCATTTT
CAARGGQGFFYQPQHF
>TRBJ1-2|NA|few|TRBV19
TGTGCCAGTAGTATAGATCTGGCAACCCCATATGGCTACACCTTC
CASSIDLATPYGYTF
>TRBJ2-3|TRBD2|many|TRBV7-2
TGTGCCAGCAGCTTCCCAAGGGAGCGGGGGGGCACAGATACGCAGTATTTT
CASSFPRERGGTDTQYF
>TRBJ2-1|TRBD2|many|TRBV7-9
TGTGCCAGCAGCCCGGGACTAGCGTCCAATGAGCAGTTCTTC
CASSPGLASNEQFF
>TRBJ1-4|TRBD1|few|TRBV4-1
TGCGCCAGCAGGGGACAGGCTCTTAATGAAAAACTGTTTTTT
CASRGQALNEKLFF
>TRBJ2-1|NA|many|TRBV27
TGTGCCAGCAGTCCTTTGGTGACCGGAGATGAGCAGTTCTTC
CASSPLVTGDEQFF
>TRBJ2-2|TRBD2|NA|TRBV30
TGTGCCTGGAGTAACCCCGGACTAGCGGGTTACACCGGGGAGCTGTTTTTT
CAWSNPGLAGYTGELFF
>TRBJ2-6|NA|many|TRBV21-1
TGTGCCAGCAGCAATGTTAAAGTTTCCGCTGGGGCCAACGTCCTGACTTTC
CASSNVKVSAGANVLTF
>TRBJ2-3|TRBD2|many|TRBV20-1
TGCAGTGCTAGAGATCTGGGGACTAGCGACACAGATACGCAGTATTTT
CSARDLGTSDTDTQYF
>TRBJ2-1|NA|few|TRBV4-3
TGCGCCAGCAGCCAAGATCGGACGGCGAGCTCCTACAATGAGCAGTTCTTC
CASSQDRTASSYNEQFF
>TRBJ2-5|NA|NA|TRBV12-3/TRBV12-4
TGTGCCAGCAGTCCAGGAAGGGGGGACAGCCAAGAGACCCAGTACTTC
CASSPGRGDSQETQYF
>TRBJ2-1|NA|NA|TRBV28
TGTGCCGGCAGTTCAGCGGGTATCTACAATGAGCAGTTCTTC
CAGSSAGIYNEQFF
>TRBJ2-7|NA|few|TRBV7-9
TGTGCCAGCAGTCGACGACAGGCCTACGAGCAGTACTTC
CASSRRQAYEQYF
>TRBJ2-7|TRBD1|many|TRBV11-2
TGTGCCAGCAGCCCGGTCGGGACAGAGTTCTCCTACGAGCAGTACTTC
CASSPVGTEFSYEQYF
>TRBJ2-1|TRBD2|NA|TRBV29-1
TGCAGCGTGGAATCACTAGCGGGAGATTTCTATGAGCAGTTCTTC
CSVESLAGDFYEQFF
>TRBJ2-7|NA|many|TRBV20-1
TGCAGTGCTACGTTTCACTACGAGCAGTACTTC
CSATFHYEQYF
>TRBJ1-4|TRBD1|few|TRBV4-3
TGCGCCAGCTTCCCAACAACAGGGGCAACTAATGAAAAACTGTTTTTT
CASFPTTGATNEKLFF
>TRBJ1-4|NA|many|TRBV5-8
TGTGCCAGCAGCTTGGAAATAGGGGAGTTGGGTGAAAAACTGTTTTTT
CASSLEIGELGEKLFF
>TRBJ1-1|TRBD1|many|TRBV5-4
TGTGCCAGCCTGCCGGAGGGGGCGAAGATGAACACTGAAGCTTTCTTT
CASLPEGAKMNTEAFF
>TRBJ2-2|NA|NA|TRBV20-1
TGCAGTGCTAGAGATCTCTCCAGTCAGCGGAACACCGGGGAGCTGTTTTTT
CSARDLSSQRNTGELFF
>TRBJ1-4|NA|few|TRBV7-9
TGTGCCAGCAGGGCACCGGGACCCGAGGAGGAAAAACTGTTTTTT
CASRAPGPEEEKLFF
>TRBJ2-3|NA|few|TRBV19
TGTGCCAGTAGTATTGGACGGCGGGCTAGCACAGATACGCAGTATTTT
CASSIGRRASTDTQYF
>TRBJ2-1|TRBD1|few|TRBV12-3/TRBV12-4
TGTGCCAGCAGTTTTCCGGGACAGGGGAAGGGCAATGAGCAGTTCTTC
CASSFPGQGKGNEQFF
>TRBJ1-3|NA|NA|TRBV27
TGTGCCAGCAGGGTTAGGGGAGGCTCTGGAAACACCATAGATTTT
CASRVRGGSGNTIDF
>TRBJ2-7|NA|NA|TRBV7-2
TGTGCCGGCAGCCCCTGGGAGGCCGTTGACGAGCAGTACTTC
CAGSPWEAVDEQYF
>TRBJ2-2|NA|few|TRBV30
TGTGCCTTCTCTACCGGGGAGCTGTTTTTT
CAFSTGELFF
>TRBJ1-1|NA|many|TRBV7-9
TGTGCCAGCAGCTTCCCAGTGAACACTGAAGCTTTCTTT
CASSFPVNTEAFF
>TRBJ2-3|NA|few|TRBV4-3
TGCGCCAGCAGCCAAGATTTCAGAACTAGCACAGGTACGCAGTATTTT
CASSQDFRTSTGTQYF
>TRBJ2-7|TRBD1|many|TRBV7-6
TGTGCCAGCAGCTTAGCGGGACAGTACTACGAGCAGTACTTC
CASSLAGQYYEQYF
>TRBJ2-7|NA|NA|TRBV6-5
TGTGCCAGCCCGGTTGTGGCCGGGGTCGAGAAACTCCCCGCTTCGAGGGAGCAGTACTTC
CASPVVAGVEKLPASREQYF
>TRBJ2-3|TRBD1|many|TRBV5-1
TGCGCCAGCCGCGCGGACAGGGGGCTTTATCAAGGTGGAGATACGCAGTATTTT
CASRADRGLYQGGDTQYF
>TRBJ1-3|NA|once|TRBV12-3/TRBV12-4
TGTGCCAGCAGACCTCCCATGATGGGAGTAGAGAAAAACACCAAATATTTT
CASRPPMMGVEKNTKYF
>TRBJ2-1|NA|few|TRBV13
TGTGCCAGCAGCTTCCCAGGGCTGGGTAATGAGCAGTTCTTC
CASSFPGLGNEQFF
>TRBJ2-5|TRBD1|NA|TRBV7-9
TGTGCCAGCAGCTTAGTATTGGGACAGGGGGCATTCCGACAAGAGACCCAGTACTTC
CASSLVLGQGAFRQETQYF
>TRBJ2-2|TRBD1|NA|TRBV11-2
TGTGCCAGCAGTTACGGACAGGGCGTCACCGGGGAGCTGTTTTTT
CASSYGQGVTGELFF
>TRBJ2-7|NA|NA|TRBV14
TGTGCCAGCAGCCCCCGAGGGACTTTGACCTACGAGCAGTACTTC
CASSPRGTLTYEQYF
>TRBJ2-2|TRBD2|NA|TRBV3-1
TGTGCCAGCAGCCAAGAGGTTAGCGGGAGTCGGCACACCGGGGAGCTGTTTTTT
CASSQEVSGSRHTGELFF
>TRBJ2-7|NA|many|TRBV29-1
TGCAGCGTTGAAGATCGGGGCCTAGGGGCGCGTTACGAGCAGTACTTC
CSVEDRGLGARYEQYF
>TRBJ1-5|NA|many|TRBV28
TGTGCCAGCAGTGAGACAGGTTCTGGCAATCAGCCCCAGCATTTT
CASSETGSGNQPQHF
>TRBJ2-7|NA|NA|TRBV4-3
TGCGCCAGCAGCCAAGACAGGGGTCAAAGCTCCTACGAGCAGTACTTC
CASSQDRGQSSYEQYF
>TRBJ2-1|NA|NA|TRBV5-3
TGTGCCAGCAGCTTGAGGGCGGAGGCGCATCAGAATGAGCAGTTCTTC
CASSLRAEAHQNEQFF
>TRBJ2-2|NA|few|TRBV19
TGTGCCAGTACGGGACCCCACACCGGGGAGCTGTTTTTT
CASTGPHTGELFF
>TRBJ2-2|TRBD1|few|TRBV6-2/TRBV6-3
TGTGCCAGCACCGCGGACAGGGGCGCGAACACCGGGGAGCTGTTTTTT
CASTADRGANTGELFF
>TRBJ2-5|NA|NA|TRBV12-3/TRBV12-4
TGTGCCAGCAGTTTACCCGGGTCGGAGGAGACCCAGCACTTC
CASSLPGSEETQHF
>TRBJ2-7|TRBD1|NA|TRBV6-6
TGTGCCAGCAGTTACTCCCAGGGGGCGCACGAGCAGTACTTC
CASSYSQGAHEQYF
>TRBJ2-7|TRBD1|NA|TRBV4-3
TGCGCCAGCAGCCGATACCGCGACAGGGGTCCCACCTACGAGCAGTACTTC
CASSRYRDRGPTYEQYF
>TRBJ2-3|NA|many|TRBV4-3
TGCGCCAGCAGCCAGAAGCCAGATACGCAGTATTTT
CASSQKPDTQYF
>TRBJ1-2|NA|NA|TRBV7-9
TGTGCCAGCAGCCCGCCCGGTCAGGCCTATGGCTACACCTTC
CASSPPGQAYGYTF
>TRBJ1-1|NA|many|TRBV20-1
TGCAGTGCTAGAGATACAGGGACCAACACTGAAGCTTTCTTT
CSARDTGTNTEAFF
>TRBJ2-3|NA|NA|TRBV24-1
TGTGCCACCAGTGACGGAGCAGGGCCAGATACGCAGTATTTT
CATSDGAGPDTQYF
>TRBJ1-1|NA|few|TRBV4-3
TGCGCCAGCAGCCAAGATTTTGTCATGAACACTGAAGCTTTCTTT
CASSQDFVMNTEAFF